This T cell receptor beta chain was obtained from a study of molecular identifiers for immune sequencing clone quantification. TCRdb analysed the PCR reads with MiXCR anew, one entry per CDR3 protein. The table records 20,000 or so distinct CDR3 sequences, 20% to 25% of them present only once. Whole-study results and caveats: In naive cells, clones above 20 RNA copies held under 1% of molecules, whereas in effector cells they held over 98%.

This clonotype was seen at least ten times. Its antigen remains unidentified. With 2 bases removed from V and 4 bases from J, the gap between germline ends came to 20 bases. CDR1 and CDR2 (germline): MNHEY, SVGEGT. This CDR3 region has 17 residues. Material: naive CD8+ T cells from blood, with Jurkat cell RNA spiked in. Subset of the sample: FACS-sorted CD8+CD4-CCR7+CD45RA+ naive T cells. This chain connects TRBV6-2 or TRBV6-3 to TRBJ1-2; D perhaps matches TRBD1 (5 bases). The receptor was derived from a human donor in good health. Some libraries in this study had Jurkat cell RNA spiked in. In nucleotides, the CDR3 is TGTGCCAGCAGTTACCAGCGACAGAAGTCCGAGGGCTATGGCTACACCTTC. This encodes CASSYQRQKSEGYGYTF.